These 4 T cell receptor beta chains were all obtained from the same sample, sequenced in a study of T cell responses to AZD1222 COVID-19 vaccine (dated by TCRdb to 2020 to 2023). Library method: the immunoSEQ multiplex PCR assay. This is the immuneACCESS table as TCRdb keeps it, with only in-frame sequences that have V and J called. A part of the clones is gone; compared with another copy, unresolved V genes explain less than half, and the rest is unexplained. The table for this sample lists about 120,000 clones; 75% to 90% of them were counted only once. The ten largest clones take up 2% to 3% of the sample. Taken with the paper, the label for time point translates to: baseline before first vaccination. The input for sequencing was peripheral blood, taken on day 0 of AZD1222 vaccination. The receptor set was obtained from an adult in good health.

This chain links TRBV20-1 with TRBJ2-7, with D perhaps TRBD1 or TRBD2 (5 bases each). The CDR3 is 11 residues long. The V gene's germline CDR1 is DFQATT and CDR2 SNEGSKA (reference sequence). V was shortened by 6 bases and J by 8 bases, with 14 bases between the two germline ends. CDR3 loop: CSALGDPQQYF. DNA for the CDR3: TGCAGTGCCCTGGGGGACCCCCAGCAGTACTTC.

The CDR3 DNA sequence: TGTGCCAGCAGCCTGGCCAGGGGGCTAAGCTATGGCTACACCTTC. Protein: CASSLARGLSYGYTF. This chain uses TRBV7-3 with TRBJ1-2, with TRBD1 matching 8 bases. With 5 bases clipped from V and 4 bases from J, the junction kept 9 bases outside the gene matches. The CDR3 has 15 amino acids. The germline V gene encodes CDR1 SGHTA and CDR2 FQGTGA. Looking up the rest from reference TRBV7-3 and TRBJ1-2 gives the full variable domain: GAGVSQTPSNKVTEKGKYVELRCDPISGHTALYWYRQSLGQGPEFLIYFQGTGAADDSGLPNDRFFAVRPEGSVSTLKIQRTERGDSAVYLCASSLARGLSYGYTFGSGTRLTVV.

Here the CDR3 reads CASRRSGSAEAFF. In nucleotides, the CDR3 is TGTGCCAGCAGGCGGTCAGGGTCCGCTGAAGCTTTCTTT. The chain couples TRBV27 to TRBJ1-1, with a weak D call TRBD1 (5 bases). Germline lookup yields CDR1 MNHEY and CDR2 SMNVEV (reference sequence). V dropped 6 bases and J dropped 6 bases, with 14 bases sitting between them. This CDR3 contains 13 residues.

This clone has a handful of counts. The chain combines TRBV12-3 or TRBV12-4 with TRBJ2-7; the D is unclear. The CDR3 contains 12 residues. Trimming removed 6 bases from V and 0 bases from J, with 6 bases in between. The CDR3 spells CASSHGSYEQYF. In DNA form, the CDR3 reads TGTGCCAGCAGCCACGGCTCCTACGAGCAGTACTTC.